These 6 T cell receptor beta chains came from one sample sequenced in a study of cytomegalovirus exposure and HLA in healthy donors. 60 Vbeta and 13 Jbeta primers were used in PCR. TCRdb's table, derived via immunoSEQ multiplex PCR, lists solely in-frame clones and lacks some. The table lists approximately 130,000 clones, 65% to 80% of them singletons. Sequenced input: PBMCs. These receptors all come from a man younger than 35 in good health and CMV-seropositive.

This clone was seen a handful of times. The genes are TRBV10-1 and TRBJ2-3, with D perhaps matching TRBD2 (6 bases). This CDR3 region has 14 residues. Germline loops: CDR1 WNHNN, CDR2 SYGVQD (reference sequence). The V end lost 5 bases, the J end lost 0 bases, and 9 bases lay between the germline ends. The CDR3 is CASSWGTSTDTQYF. The CDR3 nucleotides read TGCGCCAGCAGTTGGGGGACTAGCACAGATACGCAGTATTTT.

The chain employs TRBV18 and TRBJ1-1; D unclear. The CDR3 length is 15 residues. The germline CDR1 and CDR2 sequences are KGHSH and LQKENI. Between the trimmed V and J ends, which lost 4 bases and 4 bases, there was a span of 16 bases. CDR3 region: CASSRSSGFSTEAFF. The CDR3 region has the DNA TGTGCCAGCTCACGAAGCTCCGGGTTTTCCACTGAAGCTTTCTTT.

This sequence joins TRBV19 and TRBJ1-1, with a weak D call TRBD1 (6 bases). CDR1 LNHDA and CDR2 SQIVND come from the germline V gene (reference sequence). The CDR3 extends over 14 amino acids. Trimming cost V 6 bases and J 3 bases, with 14 bases left between them. Here the CDR3 DNA reads TGTGCCAGTAGCGACGGACAGCTCTACACTGAAGCTTTCTTT. Amino acids: CASSDGQLYTEAFF. Variable domain in full (rest from reference TRBV19 and TRBJ1-1): DGGITQSPKYLFRKEGQNVTLSCEQNLNHDAMYWYRQDPGQGLRLIYYSQIVNDFQKGDIAEGYSVSREKKESFPLTVTSAQKNPTAFYLCASSDGQLYTEAFFGQGTRLTVV.

The rearrangement links TRBV7-9 to TRBJ2-1, with TRBD2 matching over 10 bases. The CDR3 length is 16 residues. After removal of 5 bases from V and 4 bases from J, the junction contained 8 bases not matched to a gene. Per germline, CDR1 SEHNR and CDR2 FQNEAQ (reference sequence). CDR3: CASSPIAGGGYNEQFF. CDR3 DNA sequence: TGTGCCAGCAGCCCTATAGCGGGGGGAGGATACAATGAGCAGTTCTTC. The whole variable domain, remainder taken from reference TRBV7-9 and TRBJ2-1, is DTGVSQNPRHKITKRGQNVTFRCDPISEHNRLYWYRQTLGQGPEFLTYFQNEAQLEKSRLLSDRFSAERPKGSFSTLEIQRTEQGDSAMYLCASSPIAGGGYNEQFFGPGTRLTVL.

In its sample, this clone was seen a few times. The V call is TRBV19, the J call TRBJ2-3; no clear D. V lost 5 bases to trimming and J lost 4 bases, with 13 bases between them. CDR1 is LNHDA, CDR2 SQIVND, per germline (reference sequence). This CDR3 is 14 amino acids long. The CDR3, as DNA: TGTGCCAGTAGTCCCCGCCCGACTCCAGATACGCAGTATTTT. Translation gives CASSPRPTPDTQYF. The full variable domain, its missing parts supplied by reference TRBV19 and TRBJ2-3, is DGGITQSPKYLFRKEGQNVTLSCEQNLNHDAMYWYRQDPGQGLRLIYYSQIVNDFQKGDIAEGYSVSREKKESFPLTVTSAQKNPTAFYLCASSPRPTPDTQYFGPGTRLTVL.

The genes are TRBV6-1 and TRBJ1-5; no definite D call. Trimming took 6 bases from V and 2 from J, leaving 11 bases between them. This CDR3 comprises 14 residues. Germline V gene data show CDR1 as MNHNS and CDR2 as SASEGT. The CDR3 here is CASREGTGNQPQHF. The DNA of the CDR3 is TGTGCCAGCAGGGAGGGAACCGGCAATCAGCCCCAGCATTTT.